This T cell receptor (beta chain) is from a study of tumor-infiltrating lymphocytes in primary liver carcinoma. Broader study findings: Paired tumor-adjacent and tumor-blood samples overlapped less than tumor region pairs did.

A constant-region primer primed TCR beta cDNA synthesis from roughly 500 ng of total RNA. Each TCR beta library was derived from three nested multiplex PCR rounds that employed slightly modified ARM-PCR. For roughly 10 cycles apiece, the opening two PCR rounds ran with TRBV1-TRBV30 forward primers and a C-beta reverse primer. TCRdb redid the calling of the multiplex PCR reads with MiXCR, one entry per CDR3 protein. The sample comprises hundreds of thousands of distinct CDR3 sequences, about 50% of which are singletons, and more than 15% rests with the top ten. The CDR3 sequence is 13 residues long. Germline V gene lookup returns CDR1 MGHRA and CDR2 YSYEKL. Remarks on this clonotype: Its antigen is not known. The junction differs from germline at one of its ends, possibly a read error.

Out of unsorted whole blood came the blood RNA, and germline DNA was extracted as well. The sequenced material came from peripheral blood. The gene calls are TRBV4-1 and TRBJ2-7; D call uncertain. This TCR came from a young woman with primary liver carcinoma and hepatitis B virus infection. The CDR3 sequence is CSSSVESGYEEYF. The CDR3 DNA follows: TGCTCCAGCAGCGTAGAGTCGGGCTACGAGGAGTACTTC.